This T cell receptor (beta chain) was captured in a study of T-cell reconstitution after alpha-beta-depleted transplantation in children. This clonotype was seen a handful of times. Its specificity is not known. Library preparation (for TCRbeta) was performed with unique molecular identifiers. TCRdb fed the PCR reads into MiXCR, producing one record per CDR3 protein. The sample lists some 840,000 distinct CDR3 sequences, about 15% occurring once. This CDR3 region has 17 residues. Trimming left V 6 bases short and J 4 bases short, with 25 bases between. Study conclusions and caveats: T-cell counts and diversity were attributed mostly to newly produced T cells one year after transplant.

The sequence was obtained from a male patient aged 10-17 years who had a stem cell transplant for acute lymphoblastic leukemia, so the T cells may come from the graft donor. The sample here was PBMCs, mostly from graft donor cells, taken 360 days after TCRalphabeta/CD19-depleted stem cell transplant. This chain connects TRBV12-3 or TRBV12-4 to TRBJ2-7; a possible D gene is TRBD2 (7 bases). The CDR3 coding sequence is TGTGCCAGCAGGAGGACAGCCCGCGGGGGTGCGAGATACGAGCAGTACTTC. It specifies CASRRTARGGARYEQYF.